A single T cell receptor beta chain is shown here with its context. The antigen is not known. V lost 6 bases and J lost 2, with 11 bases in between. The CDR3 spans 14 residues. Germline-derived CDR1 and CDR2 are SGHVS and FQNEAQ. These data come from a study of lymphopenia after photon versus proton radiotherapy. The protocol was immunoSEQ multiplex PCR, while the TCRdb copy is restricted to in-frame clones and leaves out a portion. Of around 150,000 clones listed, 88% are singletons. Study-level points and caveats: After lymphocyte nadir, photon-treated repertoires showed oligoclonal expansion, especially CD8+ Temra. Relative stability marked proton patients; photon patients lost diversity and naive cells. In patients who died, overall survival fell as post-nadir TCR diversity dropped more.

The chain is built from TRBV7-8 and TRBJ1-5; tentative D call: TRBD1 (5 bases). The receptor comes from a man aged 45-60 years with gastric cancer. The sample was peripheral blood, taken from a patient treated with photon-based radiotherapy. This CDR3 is CASSPGYRNQPQHF. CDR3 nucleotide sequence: TGTGCCAGCAGTCCAGGGTATCGCAATCAGCCCCAGCATTTT.